This TCR beta chain was sequenced for a study of T-cell reconstitution after alpha-beta-depleted transplantation in children. Study-wide results and caveats: After transplant, at about two months, alpha-beta T cells were reportedly derived from several hundred expanded graft clones. Some patients owed their high day-60 TCRbeta diversity to surviving recipient T cells and thymic progenitors. Counts and diversity of T cells one year after transplant came mostly from newly produced T cells.

Unique molecular identifiers featured in how the TCRbeta library was prepared. TCRdb fed the PCR reads into MiXCR, producing one record per CDR3 protein. The sample lists tens of thousands of distinct CDR3 sequences; 4.9% were seen once. As for this clonotype: The antigen is not known.

The CDR3 consists of 13 residues. V lost 2 bases and J lost 4, with 8 bases in between. Germline V gives CDR1 GTSNPN, CDR2 SVGIG (reference sequence). This clonotype was sampled from a boy in the first two years of life who had a stem cell transplant for acute myeloid leukemia, so the T cells may come from the graft donor. The material sequenced was PBMCs, mostly from graft donor cells, taken 180 days after TCRalphabeta/CD19-depleted stem cell transplant. The chain couples TRBV30 to TRBJ1-4; D remains unclear. CDR3 amino acids: CAWSPSINEKLFF. The CDR3 coding sequence is TGTGCCTGGAGTCCCAGTATTAATGAAAAACTGTTTTTT.